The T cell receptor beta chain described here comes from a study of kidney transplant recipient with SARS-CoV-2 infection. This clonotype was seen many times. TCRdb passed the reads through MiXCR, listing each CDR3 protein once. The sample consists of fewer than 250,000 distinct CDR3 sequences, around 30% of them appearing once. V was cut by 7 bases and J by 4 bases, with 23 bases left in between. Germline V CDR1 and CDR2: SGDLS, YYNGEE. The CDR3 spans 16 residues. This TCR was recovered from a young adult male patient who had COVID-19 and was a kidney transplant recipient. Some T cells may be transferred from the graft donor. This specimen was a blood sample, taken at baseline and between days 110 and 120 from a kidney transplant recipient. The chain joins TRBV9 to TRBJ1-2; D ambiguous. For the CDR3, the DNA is TGTGCCAGCTGTGAGTCGTACTCAAGAAAGACCTATGGCTACACCTTC. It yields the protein CASCESYSRKTYGYTF.